This TCR beta chain was sequenced during a study of T cell responses to AZD1222 COVID-19 vaccine. General observations from the study: The donor cohort was predominantly white British with a female majority, and clonal diversity may have been underestimated. The number of AZD1222 recipients seropositive at baseline was only 5 to 7.

Here immunoSEQ multiplex PCR was the method, and the copy in TCRdb shows in-frame clones only, minus some. The sample records around 140,000 clones, 93% being singletons. Germline CDR1 is SEHNR and CDR2 is FQNEAQ (reference sequence). The CDR3 covers 13 residues. Trimming stripped 7 bases from V and 2 bases from J, with 11 bases between. Of note for this clone: Its antigen is not identified.

The chain uses TRBV7-9 and TRBJ1-2; D might be TRBD1 (5 bases). This sample comprised peripheral blood, obtained on day 0 of AZD1222 vaccination. This clonotype originated in an adult in good health. CDR3 residues: CASTKGRNYGYTF. DNA for the CDR3: TGTGCCAGCACCAAGGGGAGGAACTATGGCTACACCTTC.